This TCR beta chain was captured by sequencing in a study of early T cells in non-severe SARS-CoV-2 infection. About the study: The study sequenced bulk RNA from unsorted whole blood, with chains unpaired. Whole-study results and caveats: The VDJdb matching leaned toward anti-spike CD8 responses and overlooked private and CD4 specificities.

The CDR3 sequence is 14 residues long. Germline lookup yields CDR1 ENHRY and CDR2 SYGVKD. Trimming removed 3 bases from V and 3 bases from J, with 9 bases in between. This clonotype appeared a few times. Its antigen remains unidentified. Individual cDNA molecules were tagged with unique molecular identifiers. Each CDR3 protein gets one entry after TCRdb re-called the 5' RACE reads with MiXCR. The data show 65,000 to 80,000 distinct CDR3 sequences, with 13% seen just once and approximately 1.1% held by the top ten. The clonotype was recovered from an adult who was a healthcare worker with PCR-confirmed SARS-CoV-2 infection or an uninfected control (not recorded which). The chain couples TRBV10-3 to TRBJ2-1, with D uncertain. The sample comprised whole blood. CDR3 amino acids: CAISDRADYNEQFF. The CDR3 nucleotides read TGTGCCATCAGTGACCGGGCTGACTACAATGAGCAGTTCTTC.